Listed below are T cell receptor beta chains from one sample, sequenced in a study of T cells in Graves' hyperthyroidism and ophthalmopathy. TCRdb analysed the multiplex PCR reads with MiXCR anew, one entry per CDR3 protein. The sample lists 650,000 to 800,000 distinct CDR3 sequences, 45% occurring once. Material: peripheral blood or thyroid tissue (not recorded which). These receptors all come from an adult man with Graves' disease, either hyperthyroidism or ophthalmopathy (not recorded which). Each CDR3 is given with its conserved first and last residue. D genes are given only for firm matches. A clone size is listed for some rows: how often the clone was seen (once, few, many), or a class if it is expanded.

D,V,J,size,DNA,CDR3
TRBD1,TRBV7-2,TRBJ2-5,.,TGTGCCAGCAGCCCCAGGGACAGGGGATGGGAGACCCAGTACTTC,CASSPRDRGWETQYF
.,TRBV14,TRBJ1-1,many,TGTGCCAGCAGCCTACGGTGGAACACTGAAGCTTTCTTT,CASSLRWNTEAFF
.,TRBV7-9,TRBJ1-1,.,TGTGCCAGCAGCTCGCACGGAGGGGTTGAAGCTTTCTTT,CASSSHGGVEAFF
TRBD2,TRBV19,TRBJ2-5,many,TGTGCCAGTAGTCCTAGCGGGGGGACCGGCTGCCACTTC,CASSPSGGTGCHF
TRBD2,TRBV9,TRBJ2-5,.,TGTGCCAGCAGCTCCCTTAGCGGGGGACAAGAGACCCAGTACTTC,CASSSLSGGQETQYF
.,TRBV5-1,TRBJ2-5,.,TGCGCCAGCAGCTTGTTCGGGACTCAGGGCCGGGAGACCCAGTACTTC,CASSLFGTQGRETQYF
TRBD1,TRBV20-1,TRBJ2-7,.,TGCAGTGCTTCGGACAGGGGCCACGAGCAGTACTTC,CSASDRGHEQYF
.,TRBV7-2,TRBJ2-7,.,TGTGCCAGCAGCCAGGACGCCGGAGGGGGGTCCTACGAGCAGTACTTC,CASSQDAGGGSYEQYF
.,TRBV7-9,TRBJ1-2,.,TGTGCCAGCAGCCCGCGCACAGGGCGAGGTGGCTACACCTTC,CASSPRTGRGGYTF
TRBD1,TRBV7-9,TRBJ1-4,few,TGTGCCAGCAGCAGAGACGATCGACAGGGGCGGGAAAAACTGTTTTTT,CASSRDDRQGREKLFF
.,TRBV7-3,TRBJ2-2,many,TGTGCCAGCAGCCCTCGAATGACCGGGGAGCTGTTTTTT,CASSPRMTGELFF
.,TRBV6-5,TRBJ1-1,.,TGTGCCAGCAGTTACTCGATGACACCCATGAACACTGAAGCTTTCTTT,CASSYSMTPMNTEAFF
TRBD1,TRBV9,TRBJ1-2,.,TGTGCCAGCAGTTTATCGTCGGCCGTGCAGGGGGCCCTATATGGCTACACCTTC,CASSLSSAVQGALYGYTF
TRBD1,TRBV9,TRBJ1-2,.,TGTGCCAGCAGCGTATCCGGACAGGGGGACTATGGCTACACCTTC,CASSVSGQGDYGYTF
.,TRBV7-9,TRBJ1-3,few,TGTGCCAGCCGCCTGGCCGGGAGCAGCGGAAACACCATATATTTT,CASRLAGSSGNTIYF
.,TRBV20-1,TRBJ2-7,.,TGCAGTGCTGGGGGACACTCCTCCTACGAGCAGTACTTC,CSAGGHSSYEQYF
.,TRBV12-3/TRBV12-4,TRBJ1-6,many,TGTGCCAGCACCCTAGGACAGAATACTAATTCACCCCTCCACTTT,CASTLGQNTNSPLHF